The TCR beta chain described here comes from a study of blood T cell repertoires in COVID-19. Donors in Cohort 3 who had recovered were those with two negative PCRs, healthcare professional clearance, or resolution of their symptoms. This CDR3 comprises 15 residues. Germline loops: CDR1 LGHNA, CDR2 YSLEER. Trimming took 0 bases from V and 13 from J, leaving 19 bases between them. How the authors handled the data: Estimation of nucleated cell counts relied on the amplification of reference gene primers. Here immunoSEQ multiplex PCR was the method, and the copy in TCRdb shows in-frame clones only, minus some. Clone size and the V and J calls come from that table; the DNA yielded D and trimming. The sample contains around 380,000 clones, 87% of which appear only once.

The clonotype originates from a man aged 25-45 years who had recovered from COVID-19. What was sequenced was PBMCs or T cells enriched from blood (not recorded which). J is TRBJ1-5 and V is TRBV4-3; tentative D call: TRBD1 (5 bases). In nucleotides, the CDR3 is TGCGCCAGCAGCCAAGAGCTAAATACAGGAGAATCTCAGCATTTT. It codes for CASSQELNTGESQHF.